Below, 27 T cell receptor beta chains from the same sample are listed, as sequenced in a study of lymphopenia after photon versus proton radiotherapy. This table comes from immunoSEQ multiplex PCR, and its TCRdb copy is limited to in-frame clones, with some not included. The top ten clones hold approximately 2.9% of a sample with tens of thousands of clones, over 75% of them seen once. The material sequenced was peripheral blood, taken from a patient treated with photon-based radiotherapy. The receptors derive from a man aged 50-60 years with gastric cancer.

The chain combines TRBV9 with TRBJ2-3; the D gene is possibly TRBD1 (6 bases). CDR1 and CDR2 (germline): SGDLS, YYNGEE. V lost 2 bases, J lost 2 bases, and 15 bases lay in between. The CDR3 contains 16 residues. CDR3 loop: CASSVGATETTDTQYF. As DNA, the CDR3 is TGTGCCAGCAGCGTGGGGGCGACGGAGACCACAGATACGCAGTATTTT.

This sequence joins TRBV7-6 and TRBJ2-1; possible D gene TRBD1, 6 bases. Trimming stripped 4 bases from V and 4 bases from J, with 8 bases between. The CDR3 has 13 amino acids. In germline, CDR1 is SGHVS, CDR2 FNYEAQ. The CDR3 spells CASSSQGYNEQFF. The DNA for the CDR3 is TGTGCCAGCAGCTCCCAGGGGTACAATGAGCAGTTCTTC. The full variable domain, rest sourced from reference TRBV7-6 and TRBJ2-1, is GAGVSQSPRYKVTKRGQDVALRCDPISGHVSLYWYRQALGQGPEFLTYFNYEAQQDKSGLPNDRFSAERPEGSISTLTIQRTEQRDSAMYRCASSSQGYNEQFFGPGTRLTVL.

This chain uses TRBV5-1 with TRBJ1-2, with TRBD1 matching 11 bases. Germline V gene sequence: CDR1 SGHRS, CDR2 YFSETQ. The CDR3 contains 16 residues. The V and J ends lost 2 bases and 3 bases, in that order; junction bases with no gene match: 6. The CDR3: CASSFGTGGSDYGYTF. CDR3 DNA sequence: TGCGCCAGCAGCTTCGGGACAGGGGGAAGTGACTATGGCTACACCTTC.

The CDR3 loop reads CASSRSQRNTEAFF. The CDR3 coding sequence is TGTGCCAGCTCACGAAGTCAGAGGAACACTGAAGCTTTCTTT. The chain is built from TRBV18 and TRBJ1-1; D call uncertain. Per germline, CDR1 KGHSH and CDR2 LQKENI. CDR3 length equals 14 residues. The V gene lost 4 bases and the J gene lost 1 base, with 10 bases spanning the gap.

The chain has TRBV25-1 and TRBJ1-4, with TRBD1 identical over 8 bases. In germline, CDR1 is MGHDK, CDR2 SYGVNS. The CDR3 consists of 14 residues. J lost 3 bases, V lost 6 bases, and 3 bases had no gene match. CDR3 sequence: CASRGGQANEKLFF. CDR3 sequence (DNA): TGTGCCAGCAGGGGGGGACAGGCTAATGAAAAACTGTTTTTT.

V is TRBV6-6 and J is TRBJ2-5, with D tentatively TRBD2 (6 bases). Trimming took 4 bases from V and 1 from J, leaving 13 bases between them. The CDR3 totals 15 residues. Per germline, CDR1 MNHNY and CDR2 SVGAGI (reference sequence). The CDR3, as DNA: TGTGCCAGCAGTTCGGGGCGGAGGGCCCAAGAGACCCAGTACTTC. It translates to CASSSGRRAQETQYF.

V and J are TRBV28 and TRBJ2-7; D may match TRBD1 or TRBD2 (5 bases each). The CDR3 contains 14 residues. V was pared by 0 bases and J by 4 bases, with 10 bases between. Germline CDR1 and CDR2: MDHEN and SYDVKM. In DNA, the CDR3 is TGTGCCAGCAGTTTATGGCAGGGACGGTACGAGCAGTACTTC. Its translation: CASSLWQGRYEQYF.

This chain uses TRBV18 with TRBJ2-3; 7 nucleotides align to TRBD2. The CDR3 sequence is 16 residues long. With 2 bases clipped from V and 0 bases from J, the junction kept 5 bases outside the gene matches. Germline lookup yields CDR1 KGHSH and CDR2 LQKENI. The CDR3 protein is CASSPWLAESTDTQYF. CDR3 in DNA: TGTGCCAGCTCACCATGGCTAGCGGAGAGCACAGATACGCAGTATTTT.

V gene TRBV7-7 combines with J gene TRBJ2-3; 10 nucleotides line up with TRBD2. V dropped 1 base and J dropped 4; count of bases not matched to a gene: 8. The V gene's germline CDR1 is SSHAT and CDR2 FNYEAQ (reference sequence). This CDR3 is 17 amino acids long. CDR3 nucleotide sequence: TGTGCCAGCAGCTTAGGGCTAGCGGGAGATGGCCCAGATACGCAGTATTTT. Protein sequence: CASSLGLAGDGPDTQYF.

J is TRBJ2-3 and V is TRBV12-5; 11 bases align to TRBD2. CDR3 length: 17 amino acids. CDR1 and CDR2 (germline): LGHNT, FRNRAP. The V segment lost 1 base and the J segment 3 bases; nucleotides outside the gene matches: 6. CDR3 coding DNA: TGTGCTAGTGGTTTGGACAATCTAGCGGGAGGTACAGATACGCAGTATTTT. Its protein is CASGLDNLAGGTDTQYF.

As DNA, the CDR3 is TGTGCCAGCTCTAATCGGACAGGCAATCAGCCCCAGCATTTT. Protein: CASSNRTGNQPQHF. The chain employs TRBV18 and TRBJ1-5, with D possibly TRBD1 on 6 matching bases. The CDR3 totals 14 residues. Germline values: CDR1 KGHSH, CDR2 LQKENI. The V gene lost 6 bases and the J gene lost 2 bases, with 11 bases spanning the gap.

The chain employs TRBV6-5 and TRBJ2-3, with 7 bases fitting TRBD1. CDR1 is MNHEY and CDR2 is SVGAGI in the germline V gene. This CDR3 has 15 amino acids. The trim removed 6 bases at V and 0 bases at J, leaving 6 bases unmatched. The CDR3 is CASSLDRASTDTQYF. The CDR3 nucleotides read TGTGCCAGCAGCCTCGACAGGGCTAGCACAGATACGCAGTATTTT.

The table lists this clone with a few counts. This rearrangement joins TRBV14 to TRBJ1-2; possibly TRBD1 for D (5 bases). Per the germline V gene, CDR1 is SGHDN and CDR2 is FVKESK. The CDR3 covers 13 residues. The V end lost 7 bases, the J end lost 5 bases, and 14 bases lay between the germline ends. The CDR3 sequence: CASTRQSGYGYTF. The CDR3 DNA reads TGTGCCAGCACCCGCCAATCAGGGTATGGCTACACCTTC.

Here the CDR3 DNA reads TGTGCCAGCAGCTTTGCGGGAGACAACAATGAGCAGTTCTTC. This translates into CASSFAGDNNEQFF. The chain has TRBV7-6 and TRBJ2-1, with 7 positions matching TRBD2. The ends lost 3 bases at V and 5 bases at J; junction bases unmatched: 4. The CDR3 runs 14 residues. The germline V gene has CDR1 SGHVS and CDR2 FNYEAQ.

The CDR3 region has the DNA TGTGCCAGCGCCCCCCGGCAGGGGGTTTCTGGCTACACCTTC. Residues: CASAPRQGVSGYTF. The chain links TRBV27 to TRBJ1-2; 7 bases align to TRBD1. V shed 8 bases and J 7 bases; nucleotides not matched to a gene: 13. Germline CDR1 MNHEY, CDR2 SMNVEV (reference sequence). The CDR3 loop spans 14 amino acids.

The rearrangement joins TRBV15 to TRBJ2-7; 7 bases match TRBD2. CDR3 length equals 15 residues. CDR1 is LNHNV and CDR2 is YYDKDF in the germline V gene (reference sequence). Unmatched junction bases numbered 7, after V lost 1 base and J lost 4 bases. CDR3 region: CATSRAPAGEYEQYF. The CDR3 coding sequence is TGTGCCACCAGCAGAGCACCGGCGGGAGAGTACGAGCAGTACTTC.

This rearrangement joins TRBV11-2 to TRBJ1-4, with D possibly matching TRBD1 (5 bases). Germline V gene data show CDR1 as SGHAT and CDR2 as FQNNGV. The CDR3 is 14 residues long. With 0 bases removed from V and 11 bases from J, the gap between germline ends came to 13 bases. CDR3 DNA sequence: TGTGCCAGCAGCTTAGATGTGGGGACCCAGAAACTGTTTTTT. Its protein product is CASSLDVGTQKLFF.

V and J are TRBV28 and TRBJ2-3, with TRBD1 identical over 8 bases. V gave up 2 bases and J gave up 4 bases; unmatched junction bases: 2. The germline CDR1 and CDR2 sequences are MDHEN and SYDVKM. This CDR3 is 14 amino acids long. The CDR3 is CASSLQGAADTQYF. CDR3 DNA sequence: TGTGCCAGCAGTTTACAGGGGGCCGCAGATACGCAGTATTTT. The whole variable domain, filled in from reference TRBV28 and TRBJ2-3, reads DVKVTQSSRYLVKRTGEKVFLECVQDMDHENMFWYRQDPGLGLRLIYFSYDVKMKEKGDIPEGYSVSREKKERFSLILESASTNQTSMYLCASSLQGAADTQYFGPGTRLTVL.

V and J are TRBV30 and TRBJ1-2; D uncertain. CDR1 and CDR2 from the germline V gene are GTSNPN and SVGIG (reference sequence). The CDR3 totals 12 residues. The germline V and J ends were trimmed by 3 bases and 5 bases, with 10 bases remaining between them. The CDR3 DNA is TGTGCCTGGAGCGCTGGAGGGTATGGCTACACCTTC. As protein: CAWSAGGYGYTF.

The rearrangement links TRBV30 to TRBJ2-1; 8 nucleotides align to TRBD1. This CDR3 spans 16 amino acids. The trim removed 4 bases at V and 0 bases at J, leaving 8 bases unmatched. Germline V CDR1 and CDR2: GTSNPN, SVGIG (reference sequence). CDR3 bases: TGTGCCTGGACCCCACAGGGGGTGGGCTCCTACAATGAGCAGTTCTTC. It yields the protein CAWTPQGVGSYNEQFF.

The CDR3 reads CASSPGTGAIYGYTF. The CDR3 region has the DNA TGTGCCAGCAGCCCGGGGACAGGGGCCATATATGGCTACACCTTC. The rearrangement uses TRBV7-2 and TRBJ1-2; 10 nucleotides align to TRBD1. This CDR3 spans 15 amino acids. CDR1 is SGHTA, CDR2 FQGNSA, per germline. The ends lost 5 bases at V and 5 bases at J; junction bases unmatched: 8.

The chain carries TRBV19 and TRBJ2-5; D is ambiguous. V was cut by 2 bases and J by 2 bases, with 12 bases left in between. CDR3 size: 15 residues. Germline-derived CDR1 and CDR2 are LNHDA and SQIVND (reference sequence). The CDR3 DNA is TGTGCCAGTAGTATAAGAGACCGTTTACAAGAGACCCAGTACTTC. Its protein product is CASSIRDRLQETQYF. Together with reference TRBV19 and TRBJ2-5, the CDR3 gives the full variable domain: DGGITQSPKYLFRKEGQNVTLSCEQNLNHDAMYWYRQDPGQGLRLIYYSQIVNDFQKGDIAEGYSVSREKKESFPLTVTSAQKNPTAFYLCASSIRDRLQETQYFGPGTRLLVL.

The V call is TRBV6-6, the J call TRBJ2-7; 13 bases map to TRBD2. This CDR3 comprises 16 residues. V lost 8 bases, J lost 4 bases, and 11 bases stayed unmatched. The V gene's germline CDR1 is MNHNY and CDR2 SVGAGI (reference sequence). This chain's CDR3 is CASGGLAGPRGYEQYF. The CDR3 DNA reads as TGTGCCAGCGGGGGACTAGCGGGACCGAGAGGGTACGAGCAGTACTTC.

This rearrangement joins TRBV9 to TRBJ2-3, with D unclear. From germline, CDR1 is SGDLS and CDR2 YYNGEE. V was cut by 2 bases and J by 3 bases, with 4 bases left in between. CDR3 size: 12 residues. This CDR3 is CASSVATDTQYF. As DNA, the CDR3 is TGTGCCAGCAGCGTTGCGACAGATACGCAGTATTTT. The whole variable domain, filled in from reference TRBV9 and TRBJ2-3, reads DSGVTQTPKHLITATGQRVTLRCSPRSGDLSVYWYQQSLDQGLQFLIQYYNGEERAKGNILERFSAQQFPDLHSELNLSSLELGDSALYFCASSVATDTQYFGPGTRLTVL.

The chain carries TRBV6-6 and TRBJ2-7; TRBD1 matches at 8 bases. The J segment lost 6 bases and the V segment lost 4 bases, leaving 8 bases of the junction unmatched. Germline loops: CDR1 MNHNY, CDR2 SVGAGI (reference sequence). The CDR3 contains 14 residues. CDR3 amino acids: CASSFRDRYLEQYF. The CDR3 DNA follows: TGTGCCAGCAGTTTCCGGGACAGGTATCTCGAGCAGTACTTC.

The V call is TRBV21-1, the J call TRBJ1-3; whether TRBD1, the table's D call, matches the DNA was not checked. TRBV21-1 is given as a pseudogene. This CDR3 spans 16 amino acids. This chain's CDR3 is CASPRTGRSAVNTIYF. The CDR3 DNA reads TGTGCCAGCCCGAGGACAGGGCGATCTGCTGTAAACACCATATATTTT.

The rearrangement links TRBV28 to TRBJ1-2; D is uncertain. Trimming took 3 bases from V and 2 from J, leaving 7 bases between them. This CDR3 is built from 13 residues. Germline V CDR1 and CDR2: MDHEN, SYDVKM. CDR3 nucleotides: TGTGCCAGCAGTTTCCCGGGGAACTATGGCTACACCTTC. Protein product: CASSFPGNYGYTF.